The entry below gives a single T cell receptor beta chain sequence along with its context. Its specificity is unknown. Although they were nominally healthy when sampled, donors likely had unrecorded immune exposures. The PCR ran on 60 Vbeta and 13 Jbeta primers. Produced via immunoSEQ multiplex PCR; TCRdb's table is partial and in-frame only. The sample includes tens of thousands of clones, roughly 75% seen only once; the top ten take about 8%. The sample is drawn from a study of cytomegalovirus exposure and HLA in healthy donors. Whole-study findings and limits: There were about 160 TCR beta chains listed as cytomegalovirus-associated. An analysis was carried out later, and it reportedly showed fewer N-insertions in an Asian-associated ancestry cluster than the roughly 670-donor mean. The study assumed roughly uniform donor sequencing depth for presence/absence analyses.

The germline V gene encodes CDR1 MDHEN and CDR2 SYDVKM. The CDR3 covers 11 residues. Trimming took off 5 bases at V and 11 bases at J, with 12 bases between the two ends. The sequence was obtained from a woman under 40 in good health and CMV-seropositive. The sequenced sample consisted of PBMCs. The chain uses TRBV28 and TRBJ1-1; D gene uncertain. The DNA of the CDR3 is TGTGCCAGCAGTCACACGGAGGCGGCTTTCTTT. Residues: CASSHTEAAFF.